These 15 T cell receptor beta chains originate from one sample sequenced in a study of T cell responses to AZD1222 COVID-19 vaccine. TCRdb's copy holds only in-frame clones and misses some; the assay was immunoSEQ multiplex PCR. The sample lists 95,000 to 150,000 clones; 80% to 95% were seen once. This material consisted of peripheral blood, taken on day 0 of MenACWY control vaccination. The origin of the receptors is an adult in good health.

This chain uses TRBV2 with TRBJ1-6, with no clear D. This CDR3 is built from 15 residues. V dropped 11 bases and J dropped 7 bases, with 21 bases sitting between them. The V gene's germline CDR1 is SNHLY and CDR2 FYNNEI. The CDR3 loop reads CASRPSPLPNSPLHF. As DNA, the CDR3 is TGTGCCTCTAGACCGTCACCCTTACCAAATTCACCCCTCCACTTT.

This chain links TRBV6-5 with TRBJ2-1; 7 positions match TRBD2. Germline trimming cut 9 bases from V and 3 bases from J; bases unmatched to any gene: 5. Germline-derived CDR1 and CDR2 are MNHEY and SVGAGI. The CDR3 consists of 13 residues. Here the CDR3 DNA reads TGTGCCAGTTGTTGGACTAGCTACAATGAGCAGTTCTTC. Protein product: CASCWTSYNEQFF.

The gene calls are TRBV4-2 and TRBJ2-3; TRBD2 agrees at 15 bases. Germline lookup yields CDR1 LGHNA and CDR2 YNFKEQ. The CDR3 sequence is 16 residues long. Trimming at V came to 0 bases and at J to 9 bases, leaving 4 bases not matched to a gene. CDR3 DNA: TGTGCCAGCAGCCAAGATGGACTAGCGGGAGGGGGGACGCAGTATTTT. Translated: CASSQDGLAGGGTQYF.

This clone was observed once. The rearrangement joins TRBV6-1 to TRBJ2-5; D unclear. In germline, CDR1 is MNHNS, CDR2 SASEGT. The CDR3 runs to 12 residues. Trimming pared 3 bases from V and 2 bases from J, leaving 4 bases between. CDR3 DNA: TGTGCCAGCAGTGAGGGTCAAGAGACCCAGTACTTC. It codes for CASSEGQETQYF.

CDR3 protein: CASSQVLGTSGSYNEQFF. CDR3 coding DNA: TGTGCCAGCAGCCAAGTGTTAGGTACTAGCGGCTCCTACAATGAGCAGTTCTTC. V gene TRBV3-1 (or the pseudogene TRBV3-2) combines with J gene TRBJ2-1; TRBD2 matches 8 bases. Germline CDR1 is LGHDT and CDR2 is YNNKEL (reference sequence). CDR3 size: 18 residues. V was clipped by 1 base and J by 0 bases; unmatched bases: 8.

The chain links TRBV12-5 to TRBJ1-1; the D is unclear. With 5 bases removed from V and 1 base from J, the gap between germline ends came to 8 bases. The V gene's germline CDR1 is LGHNT and CDR2 FRNRAP. The CDR3 has 13 residues. CDR3 amino acids: CASGIQANTEAFF. CDR3 nucleotides: TGTGCTAGTGGTATCCAGGCGAACACTGAAGCTTTCTTT.

J is TRBJ2-2 and V is TRBV5-1, with 9 bases aligning to TRBD2. V lost 0 bases and J lost 3; bases outside the gene matches: 12. The CDR3 covers 19 residues. In germline, CDR1 is SGHRS, CDR2 YFSETQ. The CDR3 spells CASSLVLAGNGGDTGELFF. The CDR3 DNA sequence: TGCGCCAGCAGCTTGGTTCTAGCGGGGAATGGAGGGGACACCGGGGAGCTGTTTTTT.

This clone appeared a single time. The chain employs TRBV27 and TRBJ1-5; 9 nucleotides line up with TRBD1. Trimming at V came to 5 bases and at J to 3 bases, leaving 11 bases not matched to a gene. The CDR3 consists of 17 residues. Germline CDR1 MNHEY, CDR2 SMNVEV (reference sequence). The CDR3 loop is CASSGWTGDGANQPQHF. CDR3 bases: TGTGCCAGCAGTGGGTGGACAGGGGACGGGGCCAATCAGCCCCAGCATTTT.

The genes are TRBV5-4 and TRBJ1-1, with D unresolved. The V gene lost 0 bases and the J gene lost 5 bases, with 5 bases spanning the gap. Per the germline V gene, CDR1 is SGHNT and CDR2 is YYREEE (reference sequence). The CDR3 has 12 residues. The CDR3 here is CASSLVGTEAFF. The CDR3 nucleotides read TGTGCCAGCAGCTTGGTGGGGACTGAAGCTTTCTTT.

V is TRBV10-3 and J is TRBJ2-3; D may be TRBD1 or TRBD2 (6 bases each). The CDR3 is 11 amino acids. V was trimmed by 8 bases and J by 4 bases, leaving 7 bases between them. Germline lookup yields CDR1 ENHRY and CDR2 SYGVKD. Here the CDR3 reads CAIGGPDTQYF. CDR3 nucleotides: TGTGCCATCGGGGGGCCAGATACGCAGTATTTT.

The chain links TRBV4-1 to TRBJ2-2, with TRBD2 as a possible D gene (7 bases). V was clipped by 2 bases and J by 2 bases, with 15 bases between them. The CDR3 is made up of 17 amino acids. Germline V gene data show CDR1 as MGHRA and CDR2 as YSYEKL. This CDR3 is CASSQLLGGGNTGELFF. CDR3 nucleotides: TGCGCCAGCAGCCAATTACTAGGGGGGGGCAACACCGGGGAGCTGTTTTTT.

The genes are TRBV11-3 and TRBJ2-5; the D gene is possibly TRBD2 (6 bases). Trimming stripped 4 bases from V and 2 bases from J, with 11 bases between. Germline loops: CDR1 SGHNT, CDR2 YENEEA. The CDR3 loop spans 14 amino acids. The CDR3 here is CASSSGGIQETQYF. DNA for the CDR3: TGTGCCAGCAGCTCCGGGGGAATACAAGAGACCCAGTACTTC.

The CDR3 bases are TGTGCCAGCAGCTTAACCGTAGCGGGGAGCACAGATACGCAGTATTTT. Its protein product is CASSLTVAGSTDTQYF. The chain recombines TRBV5-5 with TRBJ2-3, with 8 bases aligning to TRBD2. Trimming cost V 2 bases and J 0 bases; bases outside gene matches: 5. CDR1 SGHKS and CDR2 YYEKEE come from the germline V gene (reference sequence). The CDR3 loop spans 16 amino acids. Based on the CDR3 plus reference TRBV5-5 and TRBJ2-3, the full variable domain is DAGVTQSPTHLIKTRGQQVTLRCSPISGHKSVSWYQQVLGQGPQFIFQYYEKEERGRGNFPDRFSARQFPNYSSELNVNALLLGDSALYLCASSLTVAGSTDTQYFGPGTRLTVL.

The chain recombines TRBV2 with TRBJ1-2; 10 bases map to TRBD1. Germline CDR1 SNHLY, CDR2 FYNNEI. The CDR3 is 15 amino acids. Trimming removed 5 bases from V and 4 bases from J; junction bases left unmatched: 7. In DNA, the CDR3 is TGTGCCAGCAGTACTTGGGACAGGGGCCTCTATGGCTACACCTTC. Translated: CASSTWDRGLYGYTF.

This chain connects TRBV5-6 to TRBJ2-3; 7 bases align to TRBD2. The V gene end was trimmed by 1 base and the J gene end by 1 base; junction bases not matched to a gene: 0. The length of the CDR3 is 14 residues. The germline gives CDR1 SGHDT, CDR2 YYEEEE. The CDR3 region is CASSLTSGTDTQYF. As DNA, the CDR3 is TGTGCCAGCAGCTTGACTAGCGGCACAGATACGCAGTATTTT. Using reference TRBV5-6 and TRBJ2-3 for the parts outside the CDR3, the full variable domain is DAGVTQSPTHLIKTRGQQVTLRCSPKSGHDTVSWYQQALGQGPQFIFQYYEEEERQRGNFPDRFSGHQFPNYSSELNVNALLLGDSALYLCASSLTSGTDTQYFGPGTRLTVL.